The 5 T cell receptor beta chains listed next were all sequenced from one sample in a study of cytomegalovirus exposure and HLA in healthy donors. PCR amplification relied on 60 Vbeta primers (plus 13 Jbeta primers). Profiling relied on immunoSEQ multiplex PCR, and the TCRdb table lists in-frame clones only, not all of them. The profile shows 110,000 to 150,000 clones, roughly 70% of them singletons. The sequenced material came from PBMCs. Every receptor here comes from a man aged 55 to 69 in good health and CMV-seronegative.

The genes are TRBV30 and TRBJ1-5; 9 bases are shared with TRBD1. V trimming: 2 bases; J trimming: 5 bases; junction bases outside the gene matches: 13. CDR3 length equals 17 residues. The germline V gene encodes CDR1 GTSNPN and CDR2 SVGIG (reference sequence). CDR3 region: CAWSPSQLTGGHQPQHF. The CDR3 DNA is TGTGCCTGGAGTCCCAGCCAATTGACAGGGGGTCATCAGCCCCAGCATTTT.

The genes are TRBV7-6 and TRBJ2-6, with D uncertain. Trimming left V 4 bases short and J 0 bases short, with 13 bases between. The V gene's germline CDR1 is SGHVS and CDR2 FNYEAQ. The CDR3 length is 17 residues. The CDR3: CASSSTGFSSGANVLTF. The CDR3, as DNA: TGTGCCAGCAGCTCCACCGGGTTTAGCTCTGGGGCCAACGTCCTGACTTTC. The variable domain in full, completed from reference TRBV7-6 and TRBJ2-6, reads GAGVSQSPRYKVTKRGQDVALRCDPISGHVSLYWYRQALGQGPEFLTYFNYEAQQDKSGLPNDRFSAERPEGSISTLTIQRTEQRDSAMYRCASSSTGFSSGANVLTFGAGSRLTVL.

V is TRBV5-3 and J is TRBJ1-1; D is unresolved. TRBV5-3 is treated as an ORF (open reading frame) with a function not yet certain. CDR3 length equals 14 residues. V lost 2 bases to trimming and J lost 4 bases, with 12 bases between them. The CDR3 reads CARSLSSLSTEAFF. CDR3 bases: TGTGCCAGAAGCTTATCAAGTTTGAGCACTGAAGCTTTCTTT.

The CDR3 DNA follows: TGTGCCAGCAGTTACCGGAGCGGGAGGTCCTCCTACGAGCAGTACTTC. It translates to CASSYRSGRSSYEQYF. The rearrangement uses TRBV6-5 and TRBJ2-5, with 9 bases lining up with TRBD2. TRBJ2-7 explains the end of the DNA better; the J call may be wrong. Germline assignment: CDR1 MNHEY and CDR2 SVGAGI. CDR3 length equals 16 residues.

This chain uses TRBV11-3 with TRBJ2-2; 11 bases fit TRBD1. The germline gives CDR1 SGHNT, CDR2 YENEEA. V dropped 5 bases and J dropped 3; count of bases not matched to a gene: 5. The CDR3 runs to 16 residues. CDR3 loop: CASSVGTGGYTGELFF. The DNA of the CDR3 is TGTGCCAGCAGCGTTGGGACAGGGGGGTACACCGGGGAGCTGTTTTTT.